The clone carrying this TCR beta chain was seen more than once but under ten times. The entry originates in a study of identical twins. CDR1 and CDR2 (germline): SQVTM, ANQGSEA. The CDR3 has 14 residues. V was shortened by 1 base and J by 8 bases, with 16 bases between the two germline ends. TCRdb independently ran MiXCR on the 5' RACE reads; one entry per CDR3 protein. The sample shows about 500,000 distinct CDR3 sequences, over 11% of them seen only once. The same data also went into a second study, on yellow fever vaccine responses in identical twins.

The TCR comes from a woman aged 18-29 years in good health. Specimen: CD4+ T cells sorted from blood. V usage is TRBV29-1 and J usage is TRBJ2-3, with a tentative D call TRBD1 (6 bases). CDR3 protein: CSVEGTFRGGTQYF. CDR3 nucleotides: TGCAGCGTTGAAGGGACTTTTAGAGGGGGTACGCAGTATTTT.